This TCR beta chain was observed in a study of shared clonotypes between healthy human individuals. The deep-level immunoSEQ assay was used. Genomic DNA belonging to each subset was distributed in equal measure over several immunoSEQ plates. This table comes from immunoSEQ multiplex PCR, and its TCRdb copy is limited to in-frame clones, with some not included. The repertoire holds hundreds of thousands of clones, with 98% as singletons. Cells designated naive CD8 were CD45RO-negative and were positively selected for CCR7, with terminally differentiated effector memory CD45RA+ cells excluded. What was sequenced was naive CD8+ T cells sorted from blood. This receptor was identified in a man aged 25-45 years in good health.

The CDR3 reads CASSHFERENEQFF. CDR3 DNA: TGTGCCAGCAGCCACTTTGAGCGGGAAAATGAGCAGTTCTTC. This chain links TRBV9 with TRBJ2-1; 7 bases match TRBD2. The length of the CDR3 is 14 residues. The ends lost 4 bases at V and 7 bases at J; junction bases unmatched: 8. The germline gives CDR1 SGDLS, CDR2 YYNGEE.